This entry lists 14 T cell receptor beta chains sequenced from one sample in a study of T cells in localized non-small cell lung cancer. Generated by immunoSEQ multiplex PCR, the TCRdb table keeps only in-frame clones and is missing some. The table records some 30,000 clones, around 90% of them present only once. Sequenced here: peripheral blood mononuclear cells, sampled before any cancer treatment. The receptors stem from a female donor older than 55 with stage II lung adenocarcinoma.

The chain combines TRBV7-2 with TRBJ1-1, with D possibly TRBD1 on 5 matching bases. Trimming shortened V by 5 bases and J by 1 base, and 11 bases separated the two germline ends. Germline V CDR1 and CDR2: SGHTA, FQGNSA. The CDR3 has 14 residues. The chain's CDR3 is CASSQWGRNTEAFF. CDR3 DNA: TGTGCCAGCAGCCAATGGGGACGGAACACTGAAGCTTTCTTT.

In DNA, the CDR3 is TGTGCCAGCAGCACTGGGGGGGCGGGCACAGATACGCAGTATTTT. Translated: CASSTGGAGTDTQYF. The chain has TRBV28 and TRBJ2-3, with TRBD2 as a possible D gene (7 bases). V lost 6 bases to trimming and J lost 1 base, with 14 bases between them. From germline, CDR1 is MDHEN and CDR2 SYDVKM. The CDR3 has 15 residues. The whole variable domain, filled in from reference TRBV28 and TRBJ2-3, reads DVKVTQSSRYLVKRTGEKVFLECVQDMDHENMFWYRQDPGLGLRLIYFSYDVKMKEKGDIPEGYSVSREKKERFSLILESASTNQTSMYLCASSTGGAGTDTQYFGPGTRLTVL.

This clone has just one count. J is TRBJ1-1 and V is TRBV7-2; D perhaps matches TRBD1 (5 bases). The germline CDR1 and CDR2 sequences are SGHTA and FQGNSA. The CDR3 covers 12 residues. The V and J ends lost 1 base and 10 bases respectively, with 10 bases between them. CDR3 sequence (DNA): TGTGCCAGCAGCTTAGTGGTGGGGCGAGCTTTCTTT. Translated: CASSLVVGRAFF.

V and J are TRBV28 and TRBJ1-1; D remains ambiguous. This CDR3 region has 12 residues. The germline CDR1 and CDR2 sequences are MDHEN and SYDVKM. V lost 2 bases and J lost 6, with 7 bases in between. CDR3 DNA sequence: TGTGCCAGCAGTTTAACCGGGGCTGAAGCTTTCTTT. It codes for CASSLTGAEAFF.

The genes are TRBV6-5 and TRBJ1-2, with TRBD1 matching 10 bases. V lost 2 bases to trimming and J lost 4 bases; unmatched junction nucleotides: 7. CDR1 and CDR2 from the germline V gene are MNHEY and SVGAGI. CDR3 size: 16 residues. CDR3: CASSYVRTGGSYGYTF. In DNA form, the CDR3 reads TGTGCCAGCAGTTACGTGCGGACAGGGGGTAGCTATGGCTACACCTTC.

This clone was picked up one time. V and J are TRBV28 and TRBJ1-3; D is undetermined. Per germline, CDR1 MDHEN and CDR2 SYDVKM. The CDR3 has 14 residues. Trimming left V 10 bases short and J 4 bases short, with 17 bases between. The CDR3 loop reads CATTDGLKGNTIYF. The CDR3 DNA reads TGTGCCACAACCGACGGTCTCAAAGGAAACACCATATATTTT.

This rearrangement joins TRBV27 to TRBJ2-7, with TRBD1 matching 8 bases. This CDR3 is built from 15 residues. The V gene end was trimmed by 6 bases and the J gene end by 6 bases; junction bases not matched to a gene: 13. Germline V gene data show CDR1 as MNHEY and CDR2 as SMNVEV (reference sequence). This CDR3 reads CASRALGQVDTEQYF. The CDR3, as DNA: TGTGCCAGCAGAGCCCTGGGACAGGTAGATACCGAGCAGTACTTC.

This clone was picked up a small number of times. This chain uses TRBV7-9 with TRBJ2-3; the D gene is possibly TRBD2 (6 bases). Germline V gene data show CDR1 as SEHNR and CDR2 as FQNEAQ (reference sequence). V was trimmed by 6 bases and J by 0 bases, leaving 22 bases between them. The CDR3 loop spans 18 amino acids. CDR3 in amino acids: CASRPRGSGTDSTDTQYF. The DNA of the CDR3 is TGTGCCAGCAGGCCGCGGGGCTCCGGGACCGACAGCACAGATACGCAGTATTTT.

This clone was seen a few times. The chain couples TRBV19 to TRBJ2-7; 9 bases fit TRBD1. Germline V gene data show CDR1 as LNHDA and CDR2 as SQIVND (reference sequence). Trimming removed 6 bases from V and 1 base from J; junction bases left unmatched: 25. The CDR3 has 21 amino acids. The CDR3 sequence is CASSRGYTGGAQDAASYEQYF. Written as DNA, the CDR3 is TGTGCCAGTAGCCGAGGTTACACAGGGGGCGCTCAGGACGCTGCGTCCTACGAGCAGTACTTC.

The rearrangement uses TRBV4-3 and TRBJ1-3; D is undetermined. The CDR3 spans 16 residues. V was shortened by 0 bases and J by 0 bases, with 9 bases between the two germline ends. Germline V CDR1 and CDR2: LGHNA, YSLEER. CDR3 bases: TGCGCCAGCAGCCAAGATGAGGTCAGCTCTGGAAACACCATATATTTT. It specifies CASSQDEVSSGNTIYF.

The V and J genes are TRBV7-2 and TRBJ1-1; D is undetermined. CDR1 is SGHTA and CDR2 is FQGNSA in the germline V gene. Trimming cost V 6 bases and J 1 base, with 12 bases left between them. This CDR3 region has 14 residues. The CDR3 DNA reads TGTGCCAGCAGTTCTAGTACACCGAACACTGAAGCTTTCTTT. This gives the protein CASSSSTPNTEAFF.

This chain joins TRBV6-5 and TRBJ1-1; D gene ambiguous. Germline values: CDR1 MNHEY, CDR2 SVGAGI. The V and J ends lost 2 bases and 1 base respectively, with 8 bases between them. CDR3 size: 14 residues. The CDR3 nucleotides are TGTGCCAGCAGTTACCGGGCAGCGAACACTGAAGCTTTCTTT. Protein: CASSYRAANTEAFF.

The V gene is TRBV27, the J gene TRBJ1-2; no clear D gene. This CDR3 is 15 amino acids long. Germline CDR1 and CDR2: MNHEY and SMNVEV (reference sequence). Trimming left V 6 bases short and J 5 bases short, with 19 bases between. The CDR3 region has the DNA TGTGCCAGCAGCCCCTCTTTGGGTTTTTATTATGGCTACACCTTC. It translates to CASSPSLGFYYGYTF.

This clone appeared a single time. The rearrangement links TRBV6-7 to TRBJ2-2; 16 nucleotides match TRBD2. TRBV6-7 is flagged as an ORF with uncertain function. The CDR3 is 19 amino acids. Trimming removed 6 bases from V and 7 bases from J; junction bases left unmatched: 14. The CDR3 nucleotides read TGTGCCAGCAGCTTGGGGACTAGCGGGAGGGACCGATGCAGCGGGGAGCTGTTTTTT. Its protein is CASSLGTSGRDRCSGELFF.